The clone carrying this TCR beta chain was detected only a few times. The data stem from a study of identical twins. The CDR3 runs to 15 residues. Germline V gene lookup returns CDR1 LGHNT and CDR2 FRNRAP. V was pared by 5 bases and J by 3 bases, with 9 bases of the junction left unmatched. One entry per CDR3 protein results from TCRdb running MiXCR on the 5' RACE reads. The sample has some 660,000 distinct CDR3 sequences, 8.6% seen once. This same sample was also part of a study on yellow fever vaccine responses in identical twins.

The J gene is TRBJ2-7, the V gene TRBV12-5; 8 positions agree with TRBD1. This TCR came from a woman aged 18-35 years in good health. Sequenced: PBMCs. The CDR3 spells CASGQRTGRYYEQYF. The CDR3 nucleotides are TGTGCTAGTGGTCAACGGACAGGGCGGTACTACGAGCAGTACTTC. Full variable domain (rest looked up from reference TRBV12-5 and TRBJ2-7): DARVTQTPRHKVTEMGQEVTMRCQPILGHNTVFWYRQTMMQGLELLAYFRNRAPLDDSGMPKDRFSAEMPDATLATLKIQPSEPRDSAVYFCASGQRTGRYYEQYFGPGTRLTVT.